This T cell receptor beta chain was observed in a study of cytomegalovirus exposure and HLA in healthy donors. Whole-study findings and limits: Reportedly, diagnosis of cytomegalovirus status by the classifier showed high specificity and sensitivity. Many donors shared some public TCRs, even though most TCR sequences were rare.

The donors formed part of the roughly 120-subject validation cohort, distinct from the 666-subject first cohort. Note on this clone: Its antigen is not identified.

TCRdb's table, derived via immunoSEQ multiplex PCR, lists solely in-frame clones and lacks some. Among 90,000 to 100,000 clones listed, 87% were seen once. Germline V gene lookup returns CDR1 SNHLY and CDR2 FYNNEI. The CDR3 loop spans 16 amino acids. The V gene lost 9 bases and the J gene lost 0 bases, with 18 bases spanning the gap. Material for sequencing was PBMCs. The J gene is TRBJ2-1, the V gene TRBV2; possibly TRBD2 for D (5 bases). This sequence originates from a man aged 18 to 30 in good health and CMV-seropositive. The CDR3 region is CARRALERSSYNEQFF. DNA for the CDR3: TGTGCCAGGAGAGCGTTGGAGCGGTCCTCCTACAATGAGCAGTTCTTC.